This record concerns one TCR beta chain sequence. No antigen is known for it. Measured with immunoSEQ multiplex PCR; TCRdb has only the in-frame clones, and not every one. The sample holds 13,000 or so clones; over 75% are singletons and the top ten take 3.5% to 5%. Time point: week 3, after first cycle of checkpoint inhibitor. At 12 weeks after first infusion, RECIST 1.1 defined response for most patients. Patients with prior systemic cancer treatment, concomitant immunosuppressants, or other active malignancies were excluded. Trimming took 6 bases from V and 8 from J, leaving 11 bases between them. Germline lookup yields CDR1 LNHDA and CDR2 SQIVND (reference sequence). The length of the CDR3 is 12 residues. This sample was included in a study of blood T cell dynamics during melanoma immunotherapy. Study-level background: First-line therapy was either pembrolizumab or nivolumab with ipilimumab for metastatic melanoma.

Findings of the study overall: Clones driving repertoire changes may be melanoma-specific or general immune activation.

The sequencing used blood, collected from a patient treated with checkpoint blockade. This clonotype originated in a human donor with melanoma. This rearrangement joins TRBV19 to TRBJ2-4; D uncertain. CDR3 sequence (DNA): TGTGCCAGTAGCCCCCAGGATGACATTCAGTACTTC. As protein: CASSPQDDIQYF. Using reference TRBV19 and TRBJ2-4 for the parts outside the CDR3, the full variable domain is DGGITQSPKYLFRKEGQNVTLSCEQNLNHDAMYWYRQDPGQGLRLIYYSQIVNDFQKGDIAEGYSVSREKKESFPLTVTSAQKNPTAFYLCASSPQDDIQYFGAGTRLSVL.